This T cell receptor (beta chain) was captured by sequencing in a study of response to subunit inactivated influenza vaccine. One entry per CDR3 protein, called by TCRdb with MiXCR from the RT-PCR reads. The sample includes about 570,000 distinct CDR3 sequences, approximately 11% of them seen just once. In its sample, this clonotype was seen a few times. The sample was also linked to a second study, of T cells expressing NK-cell markers. As that report states: Template switching by 5'RACE with UMIs generated the TCR beta cDNA.

The sequence was collected from a man aged 45-60 years who received an inactivated influenza vaccine. This sample comprised PBMCs from blood, obtained on the day of vaccination.

The CDR3: CATSRTRESYEQYF. DNA for the CDR3: TGTGCCACCAGCCGTACCAGGGAATCCTACGAGCAGTACTTC. This chain connects TRBV15 to TRBJ2-7; TRBD1 might be the D (5 bases). Trimming cost V 5 bases and J 1 base, with 12 bases left between them. The CDR3 covers 14 residues. Germline-derived CDR1 and CDR2 are LNHNV and YYDKDF (reference sequence).